This is a list of T cell receptor beta chains from one sample in a study of T cell responses to AZD1222 COVID-19 vaccine. This table comes from immunoSEQ multiplex PCR, and its TCRdb copy is limited to in-frame clones, with some not included. The sample holds about 78,000 clones, around 90% seen once. The starting material was peripheral blood, obtained on day 0 of MenACWY control vaccination. The origin of the receptors is an adult in good health. Both conserved end residues are part of each CDR3. The order of the fields is J gene, CDR3 length, D gene, V gene, clone size, CDR3 DNA, CDR3 protein. D genes are given only for firm matches. Only part of the rows carry a size: once, few, many, or a class if the clone is expanded.

TRBJ1-6 | 16 | NA | TRBV6-5 | NA | TGTGCCAGCAGTTACTCTGGGCCGCTCCCCAATTCACCCCTCCACTTT | CASSYSGPLPNSPLHF
TRBJ2-2 | 16 | TRBD2 | TRBV2 | once | TGTGCCAGCATCCCTAGCGGGGGGACGAACACCGGGGAGCTGTTTTTT | CASIPSGGTNTGELFF
TRBJ1-3 | 13 | NA | TRBV24-1 | NA | TGTGCCACCAGTGATTCTGGGGGAAACACCATATATTTT | CATSDSGGNTIYF
TRBJ1-2 | 13 | TRBD1 | TRBV28 | NA | TGTGCCACCGGTCAGGGGGCTCTATATGGCTACACCTTC | CATGQGALYGYTF
TRBJ2-3 | 15 | NA | TRBV9 | NA | TGTGCCAGCAGCCCTCGGGCGCGGGACACAGATACGCAGTATTTT | CASSPRARDTDTQYF
TRBJ1-5 | 12 | NA | TRBV19 | NA | TGTGCCAGTAGTATTGTCAATCAGCCCCAGCATTTT | CASSIVNQPQHF
TRBJ1-4 | 15 | NA | TRBV4-3 | NA | TGCGCCAGCAGCCAAGAGGAGACAAGGAGGGAAAAACTGTTTTTT | CASSQEETRREKLFF
TRBJ2-2 | 13 | NA | TRBV5-6 | NA | TGTGCCAGCAGCTTGGTGGAGACCGGGGAGCTGTTTTTT | CASSLVETGELFF
TRBJ1-1 | 14 | NA | TRBV3-1/TRBV3-2 | NA | TGTGCCAGCAGCCAACAAGGCGGTGGCACTGAAGCTTTCTTT | CASSQQGGGTEAFF
TRBJ1-2 | 14 | NA | TRBV5-1 | NA | TGCGCCAGCAGCAGGGAGGGGGAAATTGATGGCTACACCTTC | CASSREGEIDGYTF
TRBJ1-5 | 13 | NA | TRBV2 | NA | TGTGCCAGCATCCCCGATAGCAATCAGCCCCAGCATTTT | CASIPDSNQPQHF
TRBJ1-1 | 10 | NA | TRBV19 | NA | TGTGCCAGTAGTATGAGGGAAGCTTTCTTT | CASSMREAFF
TRBJ2-1 | 16 | TRBD2 | TRBV11-2 | few | TGTGCCAGCAGCTCCTTAGCGGGGAGTAATTCGTATGAGCAGTTCTTC | CASSSLAGSNSYEQFF
TRBJ1-2 | 13 | NA | TRBV7-2 | NA | TGTGCCAGCAGCTTAGGGGGTGCCTATGGCTACACCTTC | CASSLGGAYGYTF
TRBJ2-7 | 12 | NA | TRBV18 | NA | TGTGCCAGTTCACGGGGCCTCTACGAGCAGTACTTC | CASSRGLYEQYF
TRBJ2-7 | 15 | TRBD2 | TRBV7-2 | NA | TGTGCCAGCAGCCAAGCGGGGGCAGGGACCTACGAGCAGTACTTC | CASSQAGAGTYEQYF
TRBJ2-3 | 17 | TRBD2 | TRBV19 | once | TGTGCCAGTAGTATAGATCCCCCCGGGGGGGGTCGAGATACGCAGTATTTT | CASSIDPPGGGRDTQYF
TRBJ2-7 | 11 | NA | TRBV3-1/TRBV3-2 | NA | TGTGCCAGCGGCTACCCGGCCGAGCAGTACTTC | CASGYPAEQYF
TRBJ2-5 | 15 | NA | TRBV4-3 | NA | TGCGCCAGCAGCCAAGTGACCGGGGATCTGGAGACCCAGTACTTC | CASSQVTGDLETQYF
TRBJ2-7 | 13 | NA | TRBV5-1 | NA | TGCGCCAGCAGCGAACAGGGATTGGGAGAGCAGTACTTC | CASSEQGLGEQYF
TRBJ1-2 | 13 | NA | TRBV29-1 | NA | TGCAGCGTTGAAGCTGCGTCAGGGGTAGGCTACACCTTC | CSVEAASGVGYTF
TRBJ2-1 | 12 | NA | TRBV10-3 | NA | TGTGCCATCAGTGAGGGGGACAATGAGCAGTTCTTC | CAISEGDNEQFF
TRBJ1-1 | 14 | NA | TRBV15 | few | TGTGCCACCAGCATTGACTGGGGGAGATTTGAAGCTTTCTTT | CATSIDWGRFEAFF
TRBJ2-2 | 15 | NA | TRBV7-2 | few | TGTGCCAGCAGCTTCGCATACGCTACAACGGGTGAGGTGTTTTTT | CASSFAYATTGEVFF
TRBJ1-1 | 13 | NA | TRBV3-1/TRBV3-2 | NA | TGTGCCAGCAGCCAAGTGGGGGGGGATGAAGCTTTCTTT | CASSQVGGDEAFF
TRBJ1-6 | 15 | TRBD1 | TRBV19 | NA | TGTGCCAGTAGTAGGACAGGGGGCGCAGATTCACCCCTCCACTTT | CASSRTGGADSPLHF
TRBJ1-6 | 17 | NA | TRBV18 | NA | TGTGCCAGCTCACCGACGGGGGGGGCATCCTATAATTCACCCCTCCACTTT | CASSPTGGASYNSPLHF
TRBJ2-7 | 16 | NA | TRBV23-1 | NA | TGCGCCAGCAGTCAATCGCGGGCAGGAAGTCCCTACGAGCAGTACTTC | CASSQSRAGSPYEQYF
TRBJ2-1 | 11 | NA | TRBV6-1 | NA | TGTGCCAGCAGTGAAGTTTATGAGCAGTTCTTC | CASSEVYEQFF
TRBJ1-1 | 13 | NA | TRBV11-3 | NA | TGTGCCAGCAGCCCAAATCATGGCACTGAAGCTTTCTTT | CASSPNHGTEAFF
TRBJ1-1 | 12 | NA | TRBV6-5 | NA | TGTGCCAGCAGTTACGCAGGAGTTGAAGCTTTCTTT | CASSYAGVEAFF
TRBJ1-2 | 13 | NA | TRBV2 | NA | TGTGCCAGTGGGGGCAGGGGTAACTATGGCTACACCTTC | CASGGRGNYGYTF
TRBJ1-5 | 14 | NA | TRBV6-2/TRBV6-3 | NA | TGTGCCAGCAGTTCTCGACAGGCAGCCATGCCCCAGCATTTT | CASSSRQAAMPQHF
TRBJ2-5 | 15 | NA | TRBV5-1 | NA | TGCGCCAGCAGCCGGCTTCAAGGGGAGCAAGAGACCCAGTACTTC | CASSRLQGEQETQYF
TRBJ1-1 | 15 | TRBD1 | TRBV27 | NA | TGTGCCAGCAGCCTCCCGGGACAGGGGAACACTGAAGCTTTCTTT | CASSLPGQGNTEAFF
TRBJ2-7 | 12 | NA | TRBV28 | NA | TGTGCCAGCAGTTCCTGGAGGTACGAGCAGTACTTC | CASSSWRYEQYF
TRBJ1-2 | 14 | TRBD1 | TRBV29-1 | NA | TGCAGCGTTGAACAGATGACAGGGGACTATGGCTACACCTTC | CSVEQMTGDYGYTF
TRBJ2-2 | 14 | TRBD1 | TRBV29-1 | NA | TGCAGCGTTGCCGGACAGGCGAACACCGGGGAGCTGTTTTTT | CSVAGQANTGELFF
TRBJ1-2 | 14 | NA | TRBV24-1 | NA | TGTGCCACCAGTGATTATGACAGGAACTATGGCTACACCTTC | CATSDYDRNYGYTF
TRBJ1-6 | 15 | NA | TRBV6-5 | NA | TGTGCCAGCAGTTATCGGGGGGCTGGGAATTCACCCCTCCACTTT | CASSYRGAGNSPLHF